This T cell receptor (beta chain) was retrieved from a study of T cells after yellow fever vaccination. TCRdb ran MiXCR on the 5' RACE reads and lists one entry per CDR3 protein. In the table there are roughly 250,000 distinct CDR3 sequences, over 10% of which are singletons. This clonotype was detected only a few times. Its antigen is still unknown. Study-wide results and caveats: Contamination of FACS-sorted repertoires by abundant clonotypes from the bulk population could occur. In post-booster samples, most primary-vaccination clones reappeared (just under 97% CD4, 75% to 90% CD8).

The sequence was obtained from a man aged 30-40 years who received the YFV17D yellow fever vaccine. Sequenced material: CD4+ T cells sorted from PBMCs, taken 45 days after the yellow fever booster vaccination.

The CDR3 spells CATSRDPTDGEQYF. The CDR3 DNA sequence: TGTGCCACCAGCAGAGATCCGACGGACGGGGAGCAGTACTTC. The gene calls are TRBV15 and TRBJ2-7; D ambiguous. V shed 0 bases and J shed 7 bases, with 13 bases lying between them. This CDR3 comprises 14 residues. CDR1 and CDR2 from the germline V gene are LNHNV and YYDKDF (reference sequence).